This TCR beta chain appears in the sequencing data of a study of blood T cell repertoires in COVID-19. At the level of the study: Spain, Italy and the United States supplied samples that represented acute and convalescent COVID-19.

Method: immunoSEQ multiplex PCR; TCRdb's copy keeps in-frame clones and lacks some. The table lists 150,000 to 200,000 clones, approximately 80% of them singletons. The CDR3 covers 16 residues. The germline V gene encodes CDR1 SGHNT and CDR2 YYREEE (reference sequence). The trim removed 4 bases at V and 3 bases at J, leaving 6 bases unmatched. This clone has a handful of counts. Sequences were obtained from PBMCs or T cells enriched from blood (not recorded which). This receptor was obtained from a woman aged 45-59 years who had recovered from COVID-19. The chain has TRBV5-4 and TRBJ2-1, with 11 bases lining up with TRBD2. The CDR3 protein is CASSPPGTSGYNEQFF. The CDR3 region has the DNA TGTGCCAGCAGCCCACCCGGGACTAGCGGCTACAATGAGCAGTTCTTC.